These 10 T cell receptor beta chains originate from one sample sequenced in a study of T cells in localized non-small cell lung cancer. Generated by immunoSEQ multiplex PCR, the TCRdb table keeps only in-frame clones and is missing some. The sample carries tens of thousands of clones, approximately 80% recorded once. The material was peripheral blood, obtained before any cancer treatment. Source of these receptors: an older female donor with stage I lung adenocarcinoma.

Written as DNA, the CDR3 is TGTGCCAGCAGTTTTGACAGGGGGGGGAACTATGGCTACACCTTC. This gives the protein CASSFDRGGNYGYTF. The chain has TRBV28 and TRBJ1-2; 9 nucleotides align to TRBD1. The CDR3 extends over 15 amino acids. J gave up 2 bases and V 3 bases, and 4 bases lay outside the gene matches. Germline V CDR1 and CDR2: MDHEN, SYDVKM.

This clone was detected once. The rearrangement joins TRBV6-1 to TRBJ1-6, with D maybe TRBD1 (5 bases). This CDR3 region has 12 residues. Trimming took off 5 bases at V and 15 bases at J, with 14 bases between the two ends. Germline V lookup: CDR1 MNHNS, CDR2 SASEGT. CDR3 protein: CASSFTGYDLHF. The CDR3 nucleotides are TGTGCCAGCAGTTTCACAGGCTACGACCTCCACTTT.

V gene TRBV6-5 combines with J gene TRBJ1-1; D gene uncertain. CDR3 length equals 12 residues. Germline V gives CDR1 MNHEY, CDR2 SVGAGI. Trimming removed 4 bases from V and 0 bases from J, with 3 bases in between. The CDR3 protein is CASSLMNTEAFF. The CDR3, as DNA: TGTGCCAGCAGTTTAATGAACACTGAAGCTTTCTTT.

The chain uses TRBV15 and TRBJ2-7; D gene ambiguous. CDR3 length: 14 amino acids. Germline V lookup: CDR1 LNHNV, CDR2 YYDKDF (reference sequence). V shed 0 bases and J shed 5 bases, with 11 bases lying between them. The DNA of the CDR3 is TGTGCCACCAGCAGAGATTACAGCCCGAACGAGCAGTACTTC. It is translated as CATSRDYSPNEQYF.

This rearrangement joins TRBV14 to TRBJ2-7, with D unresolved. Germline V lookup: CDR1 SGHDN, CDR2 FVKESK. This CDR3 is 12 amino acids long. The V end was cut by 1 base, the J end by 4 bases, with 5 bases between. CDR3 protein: CASSQVNYEQYF. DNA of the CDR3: TGTGCCAGCAGCCAAGTGAATTACGAGCAGTACTTC. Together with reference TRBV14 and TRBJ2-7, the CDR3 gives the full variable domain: EAGVTQFPSHSVIEKGQTVTLRCDPISGHDNLYWYRRVMGKEIKFLLHFVKESKQDESGMPNNRFLAERTGGTYSTLKVQPAELEDSGVYFCASSQVNYEQYFGPGTRLTVT.

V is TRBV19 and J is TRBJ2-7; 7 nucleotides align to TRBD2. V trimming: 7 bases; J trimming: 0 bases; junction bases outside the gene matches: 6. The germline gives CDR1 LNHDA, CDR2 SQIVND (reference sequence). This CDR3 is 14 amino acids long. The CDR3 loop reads CASKPGGTSYEQYF. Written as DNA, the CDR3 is TGTGCCAGTAAACCGGGAGGAACCTCCTACGAGCAGTACTTC. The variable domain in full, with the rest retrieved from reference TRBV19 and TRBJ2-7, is DGGITQSPKYLFRKEGQNVTLSCEQNLNHDAMYWYRQDPGQGLRLIYYSQIVNDFQKGDIAEGYSVSREKKESFPLTVTSAQKNPTAFYLCASKPGGTSYEQYFGPGTRLTVT.

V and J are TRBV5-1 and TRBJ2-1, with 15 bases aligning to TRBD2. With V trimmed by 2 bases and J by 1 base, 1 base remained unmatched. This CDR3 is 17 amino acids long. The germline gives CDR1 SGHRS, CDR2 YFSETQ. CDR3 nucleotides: TGCGCCAGCAGCTTCGGGACTAGCGGGGGGTCCTACAATGAGCAGTTCTTC. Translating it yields CASSFGTSGGSYNEQFF.

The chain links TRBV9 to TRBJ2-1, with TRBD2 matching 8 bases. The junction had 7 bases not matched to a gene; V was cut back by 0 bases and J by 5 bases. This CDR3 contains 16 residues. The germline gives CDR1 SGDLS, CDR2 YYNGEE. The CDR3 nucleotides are TGTGCCAGCAGCGTAGGTCCTAGCGGGCCAAACAATGAGCAGTTCTTC. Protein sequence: CASSVGPSGPNNEQFF.

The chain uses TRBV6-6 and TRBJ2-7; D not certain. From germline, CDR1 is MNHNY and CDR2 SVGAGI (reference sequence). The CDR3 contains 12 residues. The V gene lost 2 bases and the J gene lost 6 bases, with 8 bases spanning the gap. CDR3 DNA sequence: TGTGCCAGCAGTTACGGCCCGGCCGAGCAGTACTTC. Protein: CASSYGPAEQYF.

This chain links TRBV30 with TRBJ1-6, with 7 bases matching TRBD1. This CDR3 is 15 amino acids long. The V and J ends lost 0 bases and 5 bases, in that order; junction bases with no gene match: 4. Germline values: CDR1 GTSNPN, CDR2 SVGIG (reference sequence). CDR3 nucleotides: TGTGCCTGGAGTGTACGTGACAGGGATAATTCACCCCTCCACTTT. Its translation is CAWSVRDRDNSPLHF.